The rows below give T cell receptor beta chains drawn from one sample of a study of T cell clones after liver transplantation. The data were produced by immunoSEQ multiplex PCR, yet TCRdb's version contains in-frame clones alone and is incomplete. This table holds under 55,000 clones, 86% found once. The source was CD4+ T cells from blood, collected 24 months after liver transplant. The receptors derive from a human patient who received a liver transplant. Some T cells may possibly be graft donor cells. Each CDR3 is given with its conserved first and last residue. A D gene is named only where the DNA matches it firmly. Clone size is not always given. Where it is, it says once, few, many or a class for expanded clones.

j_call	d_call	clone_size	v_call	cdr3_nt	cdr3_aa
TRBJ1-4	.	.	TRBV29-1	TGCAGCGCCCTGCAGGGGCCGAATGAAAAACTGTTTTTT	CSALQGPNEKLFF
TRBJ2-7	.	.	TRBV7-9	TGTGCCAGCAGCTCATCTTCCGTTTGGGCGGAGACTTACGAGCAGTACTTC	CASSSSSVWAETYEQYF
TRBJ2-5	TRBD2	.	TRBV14	TGTGCCAGCAGCCCCGAGGCGATAGCGGGGGTGAGGAGAGAGACCCAGTACTTC	CASSPEAIAGVRRETQYF
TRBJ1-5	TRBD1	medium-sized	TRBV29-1	TGCAGCGTTGAAACGGGACAGGGGGCGGGCCGGTATTTT	CSVETGQGAGRYF
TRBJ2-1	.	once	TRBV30	TGTGCCTGGAGTGAAAACCCGGGTCTAGGGGTGAAGTCCTCCTACAATGAGCAGTTCTTC	CAWSENPGLGVKSSYNEQFF
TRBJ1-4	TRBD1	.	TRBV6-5	TGTGCCAGCAGCTTCCTGACAGGGAATGAAAAACTGTTTTTT	CASSFLTGNEKLFF
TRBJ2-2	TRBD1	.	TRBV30	TGTGCCTGGAGTAGGTTCCGGACAGGGGATCCCGGGGAGCTGTTTTTT	CAWSRFRTGDPGELFF
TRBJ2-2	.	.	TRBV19	TGTGCCAGTACTCACAACACCGGGGAGCTGTTTTTT	CASTHNTGELFF
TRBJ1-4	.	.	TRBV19	TGTGCCAGTAGCCGGATTTATAATGAAAAACTGTTTTTT	CASSRIYNEKLFF
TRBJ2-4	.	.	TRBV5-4	TGTGCCAGCAGCTTGGCCGGTGGACTAGCCAAAAACATTCAGTACTTC	CASSLAGGLAKNIQYF
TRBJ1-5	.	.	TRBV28	TGTGCCAGCAGTTTAAAACAGCCCCAGCATTTT	CASSLKQPQHF
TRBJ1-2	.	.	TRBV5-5	TGTGCCAGCAGCTTGGGGGGGACATCCTATGGCTACACCTTC	CASSLGGTSYGYTF
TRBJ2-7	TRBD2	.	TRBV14	TGTGCCAGCAGCGCTCGCAGCGGGGGCTACGAGCAGTACTTC	CASSARSGGYEQYF
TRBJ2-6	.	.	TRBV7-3	TGTGCCAGCAGCTCCCCAAGGTCTGGGGCCAACGTCCTGACTTTC	CASSSPRSGANVLTF
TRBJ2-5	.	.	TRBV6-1	TGTGCCAGCAGCCAACAGCCCGAAGAGACCCAGTACTTC	CASSQQPEETQYF
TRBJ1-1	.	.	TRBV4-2	TGTGCCAGCAGCCCACTAGGGGCTGAAGCTTTCTTT	CASSPLGAEAFF
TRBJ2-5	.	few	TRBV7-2	TGTGCCAGCGGGCGAGGGGGGTGGGTCCAAGAGACCCAGTACTTC	CASGRGGWVQETQYF
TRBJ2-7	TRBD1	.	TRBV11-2	TGTGCCAGCAGCTCCCCTGGACAGGGGGGACGTTCCTACGAGCAGTACTTC	CASSSPGQGGRSYEQYF
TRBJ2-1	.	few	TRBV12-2	TGTGCAAGTCGCTTAGCGGGGCTGCGAAAGTTAAATGAGCAGTTCTTC	CASRLAGLRKLNEQFF
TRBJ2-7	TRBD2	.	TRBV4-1	TGCGCCAGCAGCCAGGCTAGCGGCCAGACCTACGAGCAGTACTTC	CASSQASGQTYEQYF
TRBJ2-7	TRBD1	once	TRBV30	TGTGCCTGGAGCGGGCAGGGGGCACTGGGGGAGCAGTACTTC	CAWSGQGALGEQYF
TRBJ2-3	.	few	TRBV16	TGTGCCAGCGCCCTGACTTTCGACTCCACAGATACGCAGTATTTT	CASALTFDSTDTQYF
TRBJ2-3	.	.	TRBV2	TGTGCCAGCAGTGAGATAGGAGGGAGCACAGATACGCAGTATTTT	CASSEIGGSTDTQYF
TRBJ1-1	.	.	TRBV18	TGTGCCAGCTCACCTTCCTCAGGGAACACTGAAGCTTTCTTT	CASSPSSGNTEAFF
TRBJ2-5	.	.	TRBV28	TGTGCCAGCAGGGAGGAAGGCGAGACCCAGTACTTC	CASREEGETQYF
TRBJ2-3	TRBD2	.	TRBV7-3	TGTGCCAGCAGCCCGACTAGCGGACGCACAGATACGCAGTATTTT	CASSPTSGRTDTQYF
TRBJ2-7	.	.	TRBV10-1	TGCGCCAGCAGTGAGTCTGGTGCAGCCTCCTACGAGCAGTACTTC	CASSESGAASYEQYF
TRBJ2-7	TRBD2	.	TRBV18	TGTGCCAGCTCATCAAGCCGACTAGCTTCCTACGAGCAGTACTTC	CASSSSRLASYEQYF
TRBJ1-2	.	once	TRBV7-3	TGTGCCAGCAGCTTTGACACTAACTATGGCTACACCTTC	CASSFDTNYGYTF
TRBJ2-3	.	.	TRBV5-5	TGTGCCAGCAGCTTGACGGGCCTTAGCACAGATACGCAGTATTTT	CASSLTGLSTDTQYF
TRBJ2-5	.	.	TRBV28	TGTGCCAGCAGCTCAGACGGGACCCAGTACTTC	CASSSDGTQYF
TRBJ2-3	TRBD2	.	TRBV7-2	TGTGCCAGCAGCTTAGCCGGGGGGGCTTGGGATACGCAGTATTTT	CASSLAGGAWDTQYF
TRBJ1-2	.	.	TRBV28	TGTGCCAGCAGTTTCGACGGGGTGGGGGACTATGGCTACACCTTC	CASSFDGVGDYGYTF
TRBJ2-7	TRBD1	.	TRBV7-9	TGTGCCAGCAGCTTAGCAAAGTCGGGCGTAGGGGGCTGGGACGAGCAGTACTTC	CASSLAKSGVGGWDEQYF
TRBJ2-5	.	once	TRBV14	TGTGCCAGCAGCCAAGTCAGGCTTGAGACCCAGTACTTC	CASSQVRLETQYF
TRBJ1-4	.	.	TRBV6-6	TGTGCCAGCAGTTACTCGTCAGCTAATGAAAAACTGTTTTTT	CASSYSSANEKLFF
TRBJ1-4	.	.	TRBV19	TGTGCCAGTAAAGGGGGAACTAATGAAAAACTGTTTTTT	CASKGGTNEKLFF
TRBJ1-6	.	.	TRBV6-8	TGTGCCAGCAAAACTACCTCCTATAATTCACCCCTCCACTTT	CASKTTSYNSPLHF
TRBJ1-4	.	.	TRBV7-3	TGTGCCAGCAGTCACTTGTTTGCCAATGAAAAACTGTTTTTT	CASSHLFANEKLFF
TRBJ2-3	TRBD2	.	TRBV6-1	TGTGCCAGCACTACCGGGACTAGCGTTGATACGCAGTATTTT	CASTTGTSVDTQYF
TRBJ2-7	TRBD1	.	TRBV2	TGTGCCAGCTGCCGGGACAGGGGGCAGTACTTC	CASCRDRGQYF
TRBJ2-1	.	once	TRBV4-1	TGCGCCAGCAGCCAAGGCCCCACAGGGCGAGAGCAGTTCTTC	CASSQGPTGREQFF
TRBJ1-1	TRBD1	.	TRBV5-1	TGCGCCAGCACCCGGGACAGGGGGCGAAACACTGAAGCTTTCTTT	CASTRDRGRNTEAFF
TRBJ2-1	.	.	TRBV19	TGTGCCAGTAGTATAGGGTACAAATCCACGAATGAGCAGTTCTTC	CASSIGYKSTNEQFF
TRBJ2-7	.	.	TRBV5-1	TGCGCCAGCAGCTCAGGAGGGGACGGCGAGCAGTACTTC	CASSSGGDGEQYF
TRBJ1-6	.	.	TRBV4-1	TGCGCCAGCAGCCAAGAGGGCCACACAGGAAATTCACCCCTCCACTTT	CASSQEGHTGNSPLHF
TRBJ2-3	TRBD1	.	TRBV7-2	TGTGCCAGCAGCCTTGGACAGGGGAGGGCAGATACGCAGTATTTT	CASSLGQGRADTQYF
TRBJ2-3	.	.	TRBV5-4	TGTGCCAGCAGCTTGGGTGTAGCGGACACAGATACGCAGTATTTT	CASSLGVADTDTQYF
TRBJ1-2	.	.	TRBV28	TGTGCCAGCGATGACGGACGATATGGCTACACCTTC	CASDDGRYGYTF
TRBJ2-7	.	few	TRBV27	TGTGCCAGCAGGGACTACCCGACTACCTACGAGCAGTACTTC	CASRDYPTTYEQYF
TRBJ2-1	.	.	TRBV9	TGTGCCAGCAGCGTTCAAACTGCTGGCAATGAGCAGTTCTTC	CASSVQTAGNEQFF
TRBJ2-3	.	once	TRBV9	TGTGCCAGCAGCGTTGCCCCCAACGGACTCACAGATACGCAGTATTTT	CASSVAPNGLTDTQYF
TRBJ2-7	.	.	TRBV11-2	TGTGCCAGCAGCCGGGGGATGGAGAACTACGAGCAGTACTTC	CASSRGMENYEQYF
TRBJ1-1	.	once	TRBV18	TGTGCCAGCTCAGCATCCGAAAGGAGAAGTACTGAAGCTTTCTTT	CASSASERRSTEAFF
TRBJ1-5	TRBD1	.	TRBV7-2	TGTGCCAGCAGCCGACAGGGGATGAGCAATCAGCCCCAGCATTTT	CASSRQGMSNQPQHF
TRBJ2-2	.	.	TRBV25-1	TGTGCCAGCAGTAAACCGCAGGGGCCGAGCACCGGGGAGCTGTTTTTT	CASSKPQGPSTGELFF
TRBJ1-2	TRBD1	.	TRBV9	TGTGCCAGCAGCGCCAACGCCAGGGGGCCTAACTATGGCTACACCTTC	CASSANARGPNYGYTF
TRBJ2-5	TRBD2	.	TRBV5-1	TGCGCCAGCAGCTTACTAGCGGAAGAGACCCAGTACTTC	CASSLLAEETQYF
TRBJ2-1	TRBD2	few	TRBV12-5	TGTGCTAGTGGTCGGGGACTAGCGAACTACAATGAGCAGTTCTTC	CASGRGLANYNEQFF
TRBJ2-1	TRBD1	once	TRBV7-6	TGTGCCAGCAGCTCCGGACAGGGGGATGATGAGCAGTTCTTC	CASSSGQGDDEQFF